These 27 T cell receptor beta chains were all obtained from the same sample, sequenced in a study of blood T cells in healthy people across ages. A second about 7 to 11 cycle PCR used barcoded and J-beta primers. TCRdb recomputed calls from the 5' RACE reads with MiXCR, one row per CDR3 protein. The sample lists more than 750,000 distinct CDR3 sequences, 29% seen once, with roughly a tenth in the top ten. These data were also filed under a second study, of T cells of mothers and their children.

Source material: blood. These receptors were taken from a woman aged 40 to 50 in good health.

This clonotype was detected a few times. The CDR3 DNA reads TGTGCCAGCAGCCGGACAGGGTATAATTCACCCCTCCACTTT. Amino acid sequence: CASSRTGYNSPLHF. The V and J genes are TRBV9 and TRBJ1-6; 8 nucleotides align to TRBD1. Trimming cost V 4 bases and J 4 bases; bases outside gene matches: 1. The CDR3 is made up of 14 amino acids. The germline CDR1 and CDR2 sequences are SGDLS and YYNGEE. Complete variable domain (other parts from reference TRBV9 and TRBJ1-6): DSGVTQTPKHLITATGQRVTLRCSPRSGDLSVYWYQQSLDQGLQFLIQYYNGEERAKGNILERFSAQQFPDLHSELNLSSLELGDSALYFCASSRTGYNSPLHFGNGTRLTVT.

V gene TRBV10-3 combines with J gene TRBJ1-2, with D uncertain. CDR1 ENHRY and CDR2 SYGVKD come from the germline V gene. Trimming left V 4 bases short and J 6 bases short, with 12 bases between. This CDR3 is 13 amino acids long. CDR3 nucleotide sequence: TGTGCCATCAGTGGGGAAACAGAGCATGGCTACACCTTC. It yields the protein CAISGETEHGYTF.

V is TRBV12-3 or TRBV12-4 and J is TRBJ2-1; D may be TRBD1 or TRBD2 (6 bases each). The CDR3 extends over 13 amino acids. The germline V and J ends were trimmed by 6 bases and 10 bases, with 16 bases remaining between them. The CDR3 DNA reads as TGTGCCAGCAGCCCAGTTAGGGGGGCGGAGCAGTTCTTC. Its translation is CASSPVRGAEQFF.

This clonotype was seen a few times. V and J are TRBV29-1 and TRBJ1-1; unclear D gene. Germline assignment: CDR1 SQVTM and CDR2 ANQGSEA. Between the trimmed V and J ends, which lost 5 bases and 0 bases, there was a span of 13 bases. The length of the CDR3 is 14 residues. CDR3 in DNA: TGCAGCGTTCTCACGGGCCACATGAACACTGAAGCTTTCTTT. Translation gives CSVLTGHMNTEAFF. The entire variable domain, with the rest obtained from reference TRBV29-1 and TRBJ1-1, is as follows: SAVISQKPSRDICQRGTSLTIQCQVDSQVTMMFWYRQQPGQSLTLIATANQGSEATYESGFVIDKFPISRPNLTFSTLTVSNMSPEDSSIYLCSVLTGHMNTEAFFGQGTRLTVV.

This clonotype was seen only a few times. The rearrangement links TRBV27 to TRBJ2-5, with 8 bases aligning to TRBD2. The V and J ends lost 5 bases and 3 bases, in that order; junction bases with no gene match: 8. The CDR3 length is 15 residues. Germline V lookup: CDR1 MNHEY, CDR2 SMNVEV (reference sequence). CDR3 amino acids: CASSAGGASEETQYF. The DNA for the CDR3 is TGTGCCAGCAGTGCCGGGGGGGCTTCAGAAGAGACCCAGTACTTC.

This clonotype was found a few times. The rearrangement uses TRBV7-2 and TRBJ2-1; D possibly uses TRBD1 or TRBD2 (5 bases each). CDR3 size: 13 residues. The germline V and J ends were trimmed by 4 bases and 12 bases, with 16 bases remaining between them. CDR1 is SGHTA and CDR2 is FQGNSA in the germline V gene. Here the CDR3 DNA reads TGTGCCAGCAGCTCCGCCGGGACCCTTGGGCAGTTCTTC. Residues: CASSSAGTLGQFF.

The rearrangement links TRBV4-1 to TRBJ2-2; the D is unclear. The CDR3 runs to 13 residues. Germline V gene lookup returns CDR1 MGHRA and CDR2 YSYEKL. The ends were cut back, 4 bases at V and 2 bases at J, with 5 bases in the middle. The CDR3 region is CASSPANTGELFF. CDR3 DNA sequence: TGCGCCAGCAGCCCAGCCAACACCGGGGAGCTGTTTTTT.

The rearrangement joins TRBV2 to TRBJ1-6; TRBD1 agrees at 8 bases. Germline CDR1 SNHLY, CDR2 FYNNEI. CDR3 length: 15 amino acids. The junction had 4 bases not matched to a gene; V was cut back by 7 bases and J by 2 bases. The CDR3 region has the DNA TGTGCCAGCAATGCACAGGGGGCCTATAATTCACCCCTCCACTTT. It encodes CASNAQGAYNSPLHF.

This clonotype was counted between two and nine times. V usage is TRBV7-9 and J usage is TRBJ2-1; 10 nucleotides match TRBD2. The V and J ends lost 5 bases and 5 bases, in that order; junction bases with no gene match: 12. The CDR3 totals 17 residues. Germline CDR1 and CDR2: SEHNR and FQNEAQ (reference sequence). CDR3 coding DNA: TGTGCCAGCAGCCCCGGCACGGGACTAGCGATGAACAATGAGCAGTTCTTC. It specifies CASSPGTGLAMNNEQFF.

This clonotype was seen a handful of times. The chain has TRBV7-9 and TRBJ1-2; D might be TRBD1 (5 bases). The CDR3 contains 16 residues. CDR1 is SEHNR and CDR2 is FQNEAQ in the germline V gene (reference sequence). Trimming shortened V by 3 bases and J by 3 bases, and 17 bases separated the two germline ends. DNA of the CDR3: TGTGCCAGCAGCTTCGGGGCAGCTTCTAGGGACTATGGCTACACCTTC. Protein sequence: CASSFGAASRDYGYTF. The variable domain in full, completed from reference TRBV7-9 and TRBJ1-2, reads DTGVSQNPRHKITKRGQNVTFRCDPISEHNRLYWYRQTLGQGPEFLTYFQNEAQLEKSRLLSDRFSAERPKGSFSTLEIQRTEQGDSAMYLCASSFGAASRDYGYTFGSGTRLTVV.

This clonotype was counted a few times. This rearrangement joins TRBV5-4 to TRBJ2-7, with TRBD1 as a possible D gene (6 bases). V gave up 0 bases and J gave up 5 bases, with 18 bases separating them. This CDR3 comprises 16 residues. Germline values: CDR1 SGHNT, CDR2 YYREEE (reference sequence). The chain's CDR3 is CASSLDWGQGNHEQYF. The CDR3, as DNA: TGTGCCAGCAGCTTGGATTGGGGGCAGGGGAACCACGAGCAGTACTTC.

The CDR3 reads CASSEGQPTEAFF. The DNA for the CDR3 is TGTGCCAGCAGTGAAGGACAACCAACTGAAGCTTTCTTT. V is TRBV25-1 and J is TRBJ1-1; D is possibly TRBD1 (5 bases). Germline V gene lookup returns CDR1 MGHDK and CDR2 SYGVNS. This CDR3 has 13 amino acids. Trimming cost V 2 bases and J 5 bases, with 9 bases left between them.

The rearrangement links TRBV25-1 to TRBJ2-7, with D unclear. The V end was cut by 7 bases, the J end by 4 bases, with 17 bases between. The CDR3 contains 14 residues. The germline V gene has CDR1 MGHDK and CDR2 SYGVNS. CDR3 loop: CASNWGTSSYEQYF. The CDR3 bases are TGTGCCAGCAACTGGGGAACTTCTTCGTACGAGCAGTACTTC.

The CDR3 bases are TGTGCCAGCAGCTTAGCGTTGGAAATCTATGGCTACACCTTC. This encodes CASSLALEIYGYTF. The chain links TRBV7-9 to TRBJ1-2; D remains unclear. CDR3 length equals 14 residues. Trimming left V 0 bases short and J 4 bases short, with 9 bases between. Germline V lookup: CDR1 SEHNR, CDR2 FQNEAQ (reference sequence).

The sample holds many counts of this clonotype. The CDR3 nucleotides read TGTGCCAGCAGTGAGGAGAACACCGGGGAGCTGTTTTTT. Translated, it gives CASSEENTGELFF. V and J are TRBV2 and TRBJ2-2; D gene ambiguous. Germline V gene lookup returns CDR1 SNHLY and CDR2 FYNNEI. This CDR3 spans 13 amino acids. V lost 3 bases and J 1 base, leaving 3 bases between the germline ends.

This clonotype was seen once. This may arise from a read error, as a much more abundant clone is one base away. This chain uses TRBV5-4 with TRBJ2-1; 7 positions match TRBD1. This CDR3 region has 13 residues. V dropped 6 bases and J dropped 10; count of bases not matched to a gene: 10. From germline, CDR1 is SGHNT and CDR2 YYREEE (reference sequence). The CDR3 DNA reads TGTGCCAGCACCCCGGGACAGAACTACGAGCAGTTCTTC. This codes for CASTPGQNYEQFF.

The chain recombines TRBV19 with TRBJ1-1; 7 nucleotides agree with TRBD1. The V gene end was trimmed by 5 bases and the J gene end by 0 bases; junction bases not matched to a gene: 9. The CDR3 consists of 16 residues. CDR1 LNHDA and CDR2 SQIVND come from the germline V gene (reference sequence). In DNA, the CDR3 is TGTGCCAGTAGTCCCGGACAGGCCTCAATGAACACTGAAGCTTTCTTT. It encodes CASSPGQASMNTEAFF.

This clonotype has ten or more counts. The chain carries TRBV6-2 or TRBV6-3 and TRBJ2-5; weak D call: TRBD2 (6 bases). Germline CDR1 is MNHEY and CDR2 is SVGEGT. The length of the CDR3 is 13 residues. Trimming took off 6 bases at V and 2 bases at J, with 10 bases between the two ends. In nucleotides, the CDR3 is TGTGCCAGCAGACCCGGGACTCAAGAGACCCAGTACTTC. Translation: CASRPGTQETQYF.

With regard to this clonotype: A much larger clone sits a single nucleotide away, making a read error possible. The DNA of the CDR3 is TGTGCCAGTAGTATTTCTCCGGGACACAACCTTCTCTCCTACGAGCAGTTCTTC. Protein: CASSISPGHNLLSYEQFF. This sequence joins TRBV19 and TRBJ2-1, with D possibly TRBD1 on 6 matching bases. Trimming shortened V by 3 bases and J by 10 bases, and 28 bases separated the two germline ends. The germline CDR1 and CDR2 sequences are LNHDA and SQIVND (reference sequence). The CDR3 runs to 18 residues.

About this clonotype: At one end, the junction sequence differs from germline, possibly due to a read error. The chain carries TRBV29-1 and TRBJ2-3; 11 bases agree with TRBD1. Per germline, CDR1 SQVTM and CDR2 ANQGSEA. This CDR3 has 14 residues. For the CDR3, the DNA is TGCAGCGTTGGCGGACAGGGGGCCACAGATACGCGGTATTTT. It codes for CSVGGQGATDTRYF.

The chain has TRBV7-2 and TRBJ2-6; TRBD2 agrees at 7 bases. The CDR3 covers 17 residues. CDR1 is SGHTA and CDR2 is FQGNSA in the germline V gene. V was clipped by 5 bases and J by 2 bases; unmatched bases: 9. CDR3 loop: CASSGAGLSPGANVLTF. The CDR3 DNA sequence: TGTGCCAGCAGCGGAGCGGGACTCAGCCCTGGGGCCAACGTCCTGACTTTC.

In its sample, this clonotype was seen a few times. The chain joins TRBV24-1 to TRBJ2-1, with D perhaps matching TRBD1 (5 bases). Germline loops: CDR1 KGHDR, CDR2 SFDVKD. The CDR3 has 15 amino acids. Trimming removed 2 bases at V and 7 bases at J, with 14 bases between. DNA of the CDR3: TGTGCCACCAGTGATTCCCTGGGGCGCTGGAATGAGCAGTTCTTC. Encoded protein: CATSDSLGRWNEQFF.

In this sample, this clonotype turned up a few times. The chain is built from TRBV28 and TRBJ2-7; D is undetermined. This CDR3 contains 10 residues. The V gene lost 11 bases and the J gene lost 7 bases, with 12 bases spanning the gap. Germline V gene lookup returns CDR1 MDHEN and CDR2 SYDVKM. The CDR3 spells CAAAGREQYF. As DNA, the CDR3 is TGTGCCGCCGCTGGTAGGGAGCAGTACTTC.

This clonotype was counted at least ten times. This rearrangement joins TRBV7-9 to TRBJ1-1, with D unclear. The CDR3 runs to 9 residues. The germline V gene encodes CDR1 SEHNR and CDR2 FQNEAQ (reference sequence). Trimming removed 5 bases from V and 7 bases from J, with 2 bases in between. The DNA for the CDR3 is TGTGCCAGCAGCCTTGAAGCTTTCTTT. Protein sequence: CASSLEAFF.

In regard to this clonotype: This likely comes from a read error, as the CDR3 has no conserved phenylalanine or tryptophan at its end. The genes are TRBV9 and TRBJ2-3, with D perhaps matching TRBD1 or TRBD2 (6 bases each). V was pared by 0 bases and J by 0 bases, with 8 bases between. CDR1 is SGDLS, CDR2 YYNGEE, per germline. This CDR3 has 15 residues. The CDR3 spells CASSVGGASTDTQYV. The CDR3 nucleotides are TGTGCCAGCAGCGTAGGGGGGGCTAGCACAGATACGCAGTATGTT.

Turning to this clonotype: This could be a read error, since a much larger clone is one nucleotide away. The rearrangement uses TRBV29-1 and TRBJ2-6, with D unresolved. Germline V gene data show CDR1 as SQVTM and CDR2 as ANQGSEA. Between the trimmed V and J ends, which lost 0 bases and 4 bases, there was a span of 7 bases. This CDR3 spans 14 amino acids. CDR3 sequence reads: CSVEENLGANVLTF. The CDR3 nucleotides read TGCAGCGTTGAAGAGAACCTAGGGGCCAACGTCCTGACTTTC.

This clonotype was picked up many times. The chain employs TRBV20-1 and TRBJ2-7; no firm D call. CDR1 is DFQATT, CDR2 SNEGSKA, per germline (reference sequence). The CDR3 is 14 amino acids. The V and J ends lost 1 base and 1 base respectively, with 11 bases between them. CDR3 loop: CSARVGSGSYEQYF. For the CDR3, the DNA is TGCAGTGCTAGAGTGGGCTCCGGGTCCTACGAGCAGTACTTC.